This T cell receptor beta chain was recovered during a study of blood T cell repertoires in COVID-19. For the study at large: From T cells, B-cell-depleted T cells, or PBMCs came the material, which was cDNA or gDNA.

Germline-derived CDR1 and CDR2 are SGHDT and YYEEEE. The V segment lost 4 bases and the J segment 6 bases; nucleotides outside the gene matches: 10. The CDR3 covers 15 residues. Method: immunoSEQ multiplex PCR; TCRdb's copy keeps in-frame clones and lacks some. The data show fewer than 200,000 clones, with around 83% seen just once and about 3.3% held by the top ten. The chain combines TRBV5-6 with TRBJ1-1; 9 bases fit TRBD1. This sequence originates from a woman aged 25 to 39 who had been exposed to COVID-19. Sequences were obtained from PBMCs or T cells enriched from blood (not recorded which). CDR3 amino acids: CASSLRDRAFSEAFF. The CDR3 DNA is TGTGCCAGCAGCCTCCGGGACAGGGCTTTTTCTGAAGCTTTCTTT.